Sequencing of this T cell receptor (beta chain) was carried out in a study of PD-1 blockade in mismatch repair-deficient tumors. Whole-study context: Patients had more than ten mismatch repair-deficient cancer types, all previously treated and progressing. General study findings and limits: Rapid post-treatment expansion, then contraction, generally preceding radiologic response, marked tumor-resident clones.

The data were produced by immunoSEQ multiplex PCR, yet TCRdb's version contains in-frame clones alone and is incomplete. In the table there are some 100,000 clones, roughly four fifths of which are singletons. Comments on this clone: Its antigen is not identified.

PCR or immunohistochemistry showed mismatch repair deficiency in every enrolled patient. A few pembrolizumab responders had their TCRs sequenced. The CDR3 has 13 residues. Germline lookup yields CDR1 PRHDT and CDR2 FYEKMQ (reference sequence). V lost 0 bases and J 6 bases, leaving 8 bases between the germline ends. The chain recombines TRBV13 with TRBJ1-1; tentatively, D is TRBD1 (5 bases). The sequenced sample was peripheral blood, obtained approximately 36 weeks after starting pembrolizumab. The clonotype originates from an adult with mismatch repair-deficient cancer. The CDR3 loop reads CASSLGGAAEAFF. The CDR3 nucleotides are TGTGCCAGCAGCTTAGGAGGGGCCGCTGAAGCTTTCTTT.